The sample holds one count of the clone carrying this TCR beta chain. Its antigen remains unknown. A read error may produce the germline difference seen at one junction end. The germline V gene has CDR1 SGHTA and CDR2 FQGNSA. The CDR3 contains 13 residues. The sample originates from a study of molecular identifiers for immune sequencing clone quantification. General study results and limits: Even with around 1 million naive cells present, spiked Jurkat TCR RNA from one cell was reportedly detectable. Clonotypes topping 20 RNA copies carried over 97% of effector molecules but under 1% of naive ones.

MiXCR, run by TCRdb on the PCR reads, gives a single entry per CDR3 protein. The data show approximately 97,000 distinct CDR3 sequences, 20% to 25% seen once. Using 10%, 30% or 50% RNA, naive CD8 libraries were derived from around 20,000 to 990,000 sorted cells. The chain joins TRBV7-2 to TRBJ2-1; D is uncertain. The sequenced material came from naive CD8+ T cells from blood, with Jurkat cell RNA spiked in. As to subset: FACS-sorted CD8+CD4-CCR7+CD45RA+ naive T cells. The sequence was obtained from a human donor in good health. Some libraries in this study had Jurkat cell RNA spiked in. DNA for the CDR3: TGTATCAGCAGCTTAGTAGAGTGGAATGAGCAGTTCTTC. It translates to CISSLVEWNEQFF.